Below are 6 T cell receptor beta chains sequenced from a single sample in a study of CD8 T cells in ankylosing spondylitis. TCRdb independently ran MiXCR on the 5' RACE reads; one entry per CDR3 protein. The table records 30,000 to 40,000 distinct CDR3 sequences, 3% of them present only once. Sequencing was carried out using blood, either unsorted or a sorted T cell fraction (not recorded which). Receptors originate from a male donor with ankylosing spondylitis or in good health (not recorded which).

This clonotype appeared many times. The chain couples TRBV9 to TRBJ2-2, with D maybe TRBD2 (5 bases). The CDR3 loop spans 16 amino acids. CDR1 is SGDLS, CDR2 YYNGEE, per germline. V gave up 3 bases and J gave up 4 bases, with 16 bases separating them. CDR3 bases: TGTGCCAGCAGCGCGGTAGCGCCCGCTGGCACCGGGGAGCTGTTTTTT. Translating it yields CASSAVAPAGTGELFF.

There are many counts of this clonotype. J is TRBJ2-1 and V is TRBV9; D is possibly TRBD1 or TRBD2 (5 bases each). This CDR3 has 18 amino acids. The germline V gene encodes CDR1 SGDLS and CDR2 YYNGEE. Deletions cut 1 base from V and 5 bases from J, with 22 bases between. DNA of the CDR3: TGTGCCAGCAGCGTATCGTCCAAGGCCTGGGGGTCCGACAATGAGCAGTTCTTC. As protein: CASSVSSKAWGSDNEQFF. Filled out from reference TRBV9 and TRBJ2-1, the complete variable domain reads DSGVTQTPKHLITATGQRVTLRCSPRSGDLSVYWYQQSLDQGLQFLIQYYNGEERAKGNILERFSAQQFPDLHSELNLSSLELGDSALYFCASSVSSKAWGSDNEQFFGPGTRLTVL.

This clonotype was detected ten times or more. This chain joins TRBV9 and TRBJ2-5, with 14 bases lining up with TRBD2. The V gene end was trimmed by 3 bases and the J gene end by 5 bases; junction bases not matched to a gene: 9. CDR1 SGDLS and CDR2 YYNGEE come from the germline V gene. This CDR3 is 17 amino acids long. The CDR3 DNA reads TGTGCCAGCAGCGCCAGACTAGCGGGGGGGGCAGTGGAGACCCAGTACTTC. Encoded protein: CASSARLAGGAVETQYF.

This clonotype came up many times. J is TRBJ2-3 and V is TRBV9; D is unclear. This CDR3 is 15 amino acids long. Germline CDR1 SGDLS, CDR2 YYNGEE. Trimming cost V 3 bases and J 1 base, with 12 bases left between them. The CDR3 coding sequence is TGTGCCAGCAGCGCCGCCGGACCGGGCACAGATACGCAGTATTTT. Its protein product is CASSAAGPGTDTQYF.

This clonotype was counted ten times or more. V is TRBV9 and J is TRBJ2-1; 10 positions agree with TRBD2. Trimming took 1 base from V and 6 from J; bases not matched to a gene: 7. Germline V CDR1 and CDR2: SGDLS, YYNGEE. The CDR3 length is 16 residues. Written as DNA, the CDR3 is TGTGCCAGCAGCGTAAAAGCGGGGGGGCCGGTCAATGAGCAGTTCTTC. Translated, it gives CASSVKAGGPVNEQFF.

This clonotype has at least ten counts. The chain combines TRBV9 with TRBJ2-5, with TRBD2 matching 7 bases. Per the germline V gene, CDR1 is SGDLS and CDR2 is YYNGEE. The CDR3 is 15 residues long. After removal of 0 bases from V and 4 bases from J, the junction contained 6 bases not matched to a gene. CDR3 amino acids: CASSVASGMGETQYF. The CDR3 DNA reads as TGTGCCAGCAGCGTAGCCAGCGGGATGGGAGAGACCCAGTACTTC.